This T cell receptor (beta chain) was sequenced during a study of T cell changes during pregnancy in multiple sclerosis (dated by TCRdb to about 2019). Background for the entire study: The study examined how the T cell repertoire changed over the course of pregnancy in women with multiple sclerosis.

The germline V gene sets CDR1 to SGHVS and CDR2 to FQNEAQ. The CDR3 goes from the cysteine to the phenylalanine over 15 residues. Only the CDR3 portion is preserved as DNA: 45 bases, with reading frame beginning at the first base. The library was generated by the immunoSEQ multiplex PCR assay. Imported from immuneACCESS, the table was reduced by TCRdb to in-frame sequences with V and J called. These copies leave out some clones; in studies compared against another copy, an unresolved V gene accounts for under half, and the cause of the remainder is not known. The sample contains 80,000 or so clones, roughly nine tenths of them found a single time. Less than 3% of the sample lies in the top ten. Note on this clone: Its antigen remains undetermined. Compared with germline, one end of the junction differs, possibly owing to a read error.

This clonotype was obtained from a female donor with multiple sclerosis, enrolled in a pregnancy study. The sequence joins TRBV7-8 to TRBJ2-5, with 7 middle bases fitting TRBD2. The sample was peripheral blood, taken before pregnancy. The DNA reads TGTGCCAGCAGCTTAGCAAGGACTAGGCAAGAGTCCCAGTACTTC. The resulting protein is CASSLARTRQESQYF.